Listed here is a single T cell receptor (beta chain). The sample originates from a study of blood T cell repertoires in COVID-19. TCRdb keeps only in-frame clones here, not all; method: immunoSEQ multiplex PCR. There are about 58,000 clones in the sample; around 85% occur only once, and around 5.1% lies in the top ten. V dropped 6 bases and J dropped 6 bases, with 20 bases sitting between them. CDR1 is MNHEY and CDR2 is SVGAGI in the germline V gene. CDR3 length equals 15 residues. The chain uses TRBV6-5 and TRBJ1-2; maybe TRBD1 (5 bases). The sample taken for sequencing was peripheral blood. This TCR was sampled from a man in his forties with active COVID-19. DNA of the CDR3: TGTGCCAGCAGCCGCGGGGGTTACTTATGGCATGGCTACACCTTC. Its protein is CASSRGGYLWHGYTF.